This T cell receptor beta chain was sequenced for a study of blood T cell repertoires in COVID-19 (TCRdb year 2020). For the study in its entirety: Samples covering the acute and convalescent phases of COVID-19 were provided by collaborators in the United States, Italy and Spain. The prospective study material was composed of cDNA or gDNA derived from T cells, B-cell-depleted T cells, or PBMCs. The dataset comprised deeply sampled blood TCRbeta repertoires from subjects exposed to, actively infected with, or recovered from COVID-19. A freely available public database, intended as a resource for researchers studying the immune response to SARS-CoV-2, is where the repertoires were released. Samples came from the ongoing ImmuneRACE study (first 160 participants) plus 1,254 subjects from 6 global collaborators. Nearly every sample came with metadata listing a de-identified subject ID, COVID-19 status, age in years and sex. HLA class I and class II types, where available, came from metadata supplied by the sample provider rather than from assay-based typing. Results the study describes overall, beyond this receptor: Clinical and demographic metadata were provided uncurated, with the amount varying by source and participant.

TCRbeta CDR3 regions were amplified from genomic DNA using the immunoSEQ Assay, a bias-controlled multiplex PCR. The original methods were these. The number of nucleated cells in each sample was estimated by amplification of reference gene primers within the assay. To quantify the absolute abundance of each unique TCRbeta CDR3 rearrangement, sequence reads were collapsed and filtered. For each sample, productive Simpson clonality was calculated as the square root of Simpson's diversity index across productive rearrangements. The table comes from immuneACCESS by way of TCRdb, which keeps in-frame sequences with V and J called. Part of the clones is missing from these tables; in studies checked, under half for an unresolved V gene and the rest for unknown reasons. Clone size and the V and J calls come from that table; the DNA yielded D and trimming. The sample contains some 70,000 clones, roughly 76% of them found a single time. Approximately 20% of the sample lies in the top ten.

Trimmed from V: 6 bases; trimmed from J: 0 bases; junction bases lacking a gene match: 8. CDR1 and CDR2 are drawn from the germline V gene: MDHEN, SYDVKM. Counted from cysteine to phenylalanine, this CDR3 has 16 amino acids. CDR3 DNA only is kept here, 48 bases in frame from base 1. This clone was picked up a small number of times. Which antigen it targets is not known. Base qualities are not provided; no much larger clone lies one nucleotide away. The collaborating institutions used their own protocols to collect whole blood in K2EDTA tubes. For TCRbeta analysis, collaborators shipped samples as frozen whole blood, isolated PBMCs, or DNA extracted from either of those sample types.

Specimen: peripheral blood. The chain is encoded by TRBV28 joined to TRBJ1-1; TRBD1 matches 9 bases in the middle. The origin of this receptor is a woman aged 70-85 years with acute or convalescent COVID-19. The DNA is as follows: TGTGCCAGCAGGACCCCGGGACAGGGAATGAACACTGAAGCTTTCTTT. This yields the protein CASRTPGQGMNTEAFF.